The 8 T cell receptor beta chains given below trace back to one sample, sequenced in a study of shared clonotypes between healthy human individuals. Libraries were prepared by immunoSEQ multiplex PCR; TCRdb keeps only in-frame clonotypes and omits some of them. The table shows about 1 million clones, with 65% to 75% occurring only once. Sequenced input: memory CD4+ T cells sorted from blood. Specified subset: CD45RA-negative fraction. Receptor source: a man aged 18 to 30 in good health.

This clone was observed a few times. CDR3 coding DNA: TGCGCCAGCAGTGGAGGGGGCCTTTCACCCCTCCACTTT. Encoded protein: CASSGGGLSPLHF. J is TRBJ1-6 and V is TRBV10-1; 7 nucleotides match TRBD1. Trimming removed 4 bases from V and 9 bases from J; junction bases left unmatched: 3. This CDR3 spans 13 amino acids. Looked up from germline, CDR1 is WNHNN and CDR2 is SYGVQD (reference sequence).

The rearrangement joins TRBV30 to TRBJ1-1; D gene uncertain. The CDR3 runs 12 residues. Trimming removed 0 bases from V and 10 bases from J, with 12 bases in between. Germline V gene sequence: CDR1 GTSNPN, CDR2 SVGIG (reference sequence). CDR3 sequence: CAWSVTTDRAFF. CDR3 DNA sequence: TGTGCCTGGAGTGTAACGACGGATCGAGCTTTCTTT.

There are a few counts of this clone. The chain couples TRBV7-9 to TRBJ2-5, with D maybe TRBD1 (7 bases). Germline-derived CDR1 and CDR2 are SEHNR and FQNEAQ (reference sequence). Trimming took 1 base from V and 2 from J, leaving 11 bases between them. The CDR3 has 15 amino acids. CDR3 DNA: TGTGCCAGCAGCTTAGTGGGGGGACAGCAAGAGACCCAGTACTTC. It codes for CASSLVGGQQETQYF. Combining the CDR3 with reference TRBV7-9 and TRBJ2-5 gives the whole variable domain DTGVSQNPRHKITKRGQNVTFRCDPISEHNRLYWYRQTLGQGPEFLTYFQNEAQLEKSRLLSDRFSAERPKGSFSTLEIQRTEQGDSAMYLCASSLVGGQQETQYFGPGTRLLVL.

This clone was found a few times. V and J are TRBV5-4 and TRBJ2-1; tentatively, D is TRBD2 (5 bases). This CDR3 comprises 12 residues. Germline-derived CDR1 and CDR2 are SGHNT and YYREEE (reference sequence). With 4 bases removed from V and 6 bases from J, the gap between germline ends came to 8 bases. CDR3 sequence: CASSRTVNEQFF. The CDR3 nucleotides read TGTGCCAGCAGCCGGACTGTCAATGAGCAGTTCTTC.

This clone came up a few times. This chain joins TRBV27 and TRBJ2-7; no clear D gene. This CDR3 is 16 amino acids long. Germline V gives CDR1 MNHEY, CDR2 SMNVEV (reference sequence). The ends were cut back, 3 bases at V and 2 bases at J, with 17 bases in the middle. CDR3 loop: CASSFPLLERAYEQYF. CDR3 nucleotide sequence: TGTGCCAGCAGTTTCCCGCTTTTAGAACGGGCCTACGAGCAGTACTTC.

The chain recombines TRBV6-5 with TRBJ2-7; D is ambiguous. The V gene's germline CDR1 is MNHEY and CDR2 SVGAGI. Trimming shortened V by 0 bases and J by 0 bases, and 12 bases separated the two germline ends. The CDR3 is made up of 16 amino acids. The CDR3 bases are TGTGCCAGCAGTTACTCGGCCCATATAAGCTCCTACGAGCAGTACTTC. This encodes CASSYSAHISSYEQYF.

This clone was found once. The J gene is TRBJ1-5, the V gene TRBV9, with a tentative D call TRBD1 (6 bases). Germline CDR1 reads SGDLS; CDR2 reads YYNGEE. This CDR3 is built from 15 residues. V shed 4 bases and J shed 2 bases, with 13 bases lying between them. The DNA of the CDR3 is TGTGCCAGCAGCCCACAGGGATCACGCAATCAGCCCCAGCATTTT. This encodes CASSPQGSRNQPQHF.

The chain links TRBV6-6 to TRBJ2-2; D is unclear. The V gene lost 2 bases and the J gene lost 0 bases, with 10 bases spanning the gap. This CDR3 spans 16 amino acids. Germline V CDR1 and CDR2: MNHNY, SVGAGI (reference sequence). The CDR3 region is CASSYRVSANTGELFF. As DNA, the CDR3 is TGTGCCAGCAGTTACAGGGTTTCGGCGAACACCGGGGAGCTGTTTTTT.